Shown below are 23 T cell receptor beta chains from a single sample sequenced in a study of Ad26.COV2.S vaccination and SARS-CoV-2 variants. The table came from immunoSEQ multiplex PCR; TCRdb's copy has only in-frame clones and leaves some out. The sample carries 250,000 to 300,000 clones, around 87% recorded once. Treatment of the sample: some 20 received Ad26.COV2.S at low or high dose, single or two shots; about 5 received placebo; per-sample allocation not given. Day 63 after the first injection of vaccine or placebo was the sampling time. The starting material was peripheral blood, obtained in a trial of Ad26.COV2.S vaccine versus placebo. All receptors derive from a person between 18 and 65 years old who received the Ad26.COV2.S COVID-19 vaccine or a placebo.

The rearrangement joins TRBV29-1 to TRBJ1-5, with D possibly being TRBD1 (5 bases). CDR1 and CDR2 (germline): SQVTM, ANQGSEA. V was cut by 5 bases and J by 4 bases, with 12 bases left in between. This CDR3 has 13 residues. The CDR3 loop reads CSVRGGLNQPQHF. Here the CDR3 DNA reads TGCAGCGTTCGTGGGGGTTTAAATCAGCCCCAGCATTTT.

The CDR3 DNA follows: TGTGCCAGCAGCTCCAGAATGGAACTAGCTGGCTTCGATGAGCAGTTCTTC. This gives the protein CASSSRMELAGFDEQFF. This chain connects TRBV7-2 to TRBJ2-1, with D tentatively TRBD2 (6 bases). Germline CDR1 reads SGHTA; CDR2 reads FQGNSA. The CDR3 runs to 17 residues. Trimming left V 4 bases short and J 8 bases short, with 24 bases between.

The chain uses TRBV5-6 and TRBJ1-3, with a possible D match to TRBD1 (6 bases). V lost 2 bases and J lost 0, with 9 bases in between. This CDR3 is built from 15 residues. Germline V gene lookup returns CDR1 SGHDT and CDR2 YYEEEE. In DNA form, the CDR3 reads TGTGCCAGCAGCTTACAGGGAATCTCTGGAAACACCATATATTTT. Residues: CASSLQGISGNTIYF.

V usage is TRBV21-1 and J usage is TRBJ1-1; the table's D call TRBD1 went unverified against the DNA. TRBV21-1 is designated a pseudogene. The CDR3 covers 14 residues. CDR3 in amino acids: CASSRGQQNTEAFF. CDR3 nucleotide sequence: TGTGCCAGCAGCAGGGGACAGCAGAACACTGAAGCTTTCTTT.

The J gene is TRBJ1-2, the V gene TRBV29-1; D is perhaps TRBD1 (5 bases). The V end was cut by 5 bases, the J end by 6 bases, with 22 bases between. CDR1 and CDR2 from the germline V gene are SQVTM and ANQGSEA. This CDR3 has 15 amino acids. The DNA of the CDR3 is TGCAGCGTTCCATACCCGGGGCCGGATCGGGATGGCTACACCTTC. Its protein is CSVPYPGPDRDGYTF.

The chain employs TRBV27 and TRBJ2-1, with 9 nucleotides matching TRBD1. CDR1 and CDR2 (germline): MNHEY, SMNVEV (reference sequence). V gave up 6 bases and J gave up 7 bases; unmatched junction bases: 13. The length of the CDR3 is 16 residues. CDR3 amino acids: CASSHSGTGGWNEQFF. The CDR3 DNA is TGTGCCAGCAGCCATAGTGGTACAGGGGGCTGGAATGAGCAGTTCTTC.

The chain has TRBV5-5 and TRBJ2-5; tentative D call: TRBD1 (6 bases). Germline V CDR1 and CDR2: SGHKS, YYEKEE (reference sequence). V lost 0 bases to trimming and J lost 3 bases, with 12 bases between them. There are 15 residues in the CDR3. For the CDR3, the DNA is TGTGCCAGCAGCTTGGGTCGGCAGGGGAAAGAGACCCAGTACTTC. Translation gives CASSLGRQGKETQYF.

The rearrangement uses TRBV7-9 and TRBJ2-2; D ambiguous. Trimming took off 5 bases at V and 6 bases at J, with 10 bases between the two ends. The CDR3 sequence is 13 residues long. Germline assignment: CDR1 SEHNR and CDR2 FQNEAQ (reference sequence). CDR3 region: CASSGAAPGELFF. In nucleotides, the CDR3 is TGTGCCAGCAGCGGTGCTGCTCCCGGGGAGCTGTTTTTT.

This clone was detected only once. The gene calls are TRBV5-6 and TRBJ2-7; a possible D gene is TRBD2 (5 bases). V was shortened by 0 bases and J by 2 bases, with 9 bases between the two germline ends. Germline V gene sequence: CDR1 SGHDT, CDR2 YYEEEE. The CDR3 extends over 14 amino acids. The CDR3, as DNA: TGTGCCAGCAGCTTGGGCGGGCGGACCTACGAGCAGTACTTC. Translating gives CASSLGGRTYEQYF.

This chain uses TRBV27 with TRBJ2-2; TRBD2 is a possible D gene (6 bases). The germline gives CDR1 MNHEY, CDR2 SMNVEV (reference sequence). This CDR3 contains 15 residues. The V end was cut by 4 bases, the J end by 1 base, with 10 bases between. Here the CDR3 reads CASSSPGGNTGELFF. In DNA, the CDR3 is TGTGCCAGCAGTTCCCCCGGGGGGAACACCGGGGAGCTGTTTTTT.

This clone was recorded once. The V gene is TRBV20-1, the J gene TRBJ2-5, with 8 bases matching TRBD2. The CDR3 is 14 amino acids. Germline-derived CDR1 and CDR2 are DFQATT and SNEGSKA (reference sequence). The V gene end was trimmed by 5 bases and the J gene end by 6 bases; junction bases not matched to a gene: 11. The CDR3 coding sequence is TGCAGTGCTCGTGCCGGGACTAGTCGGAAGACCCAGTACTTC. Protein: CSARAGTSRKTQYF.

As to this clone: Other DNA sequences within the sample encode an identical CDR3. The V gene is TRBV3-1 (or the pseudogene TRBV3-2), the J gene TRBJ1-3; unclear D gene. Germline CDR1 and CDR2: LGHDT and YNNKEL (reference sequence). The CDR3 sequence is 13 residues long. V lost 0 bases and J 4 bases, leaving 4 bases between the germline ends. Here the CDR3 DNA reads TGTGCCAGCAGCCAAGAAGGCGGAAACACCATATATTTT. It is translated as CASSQEGGNTIYF.

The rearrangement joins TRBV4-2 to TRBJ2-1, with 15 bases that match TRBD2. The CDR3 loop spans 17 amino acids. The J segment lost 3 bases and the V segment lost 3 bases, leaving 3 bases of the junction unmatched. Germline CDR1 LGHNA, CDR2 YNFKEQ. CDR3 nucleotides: TGTGCCAGCAGCCAGGGACTAGCGGGGGGACACTACAATGAGCAGTTCTTC. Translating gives CASSQGLAGGHYNEQFF.

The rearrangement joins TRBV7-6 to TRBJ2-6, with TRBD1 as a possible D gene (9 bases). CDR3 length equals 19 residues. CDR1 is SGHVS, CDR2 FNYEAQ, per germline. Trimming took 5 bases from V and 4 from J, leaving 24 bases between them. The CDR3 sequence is CASSRSGRQGVGGANVLTF. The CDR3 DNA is TGTGCCAGCAGCCGAAGCGGGAGACAGGGGGTAGGAGGGGCCAACGTCCTGACTTTC.

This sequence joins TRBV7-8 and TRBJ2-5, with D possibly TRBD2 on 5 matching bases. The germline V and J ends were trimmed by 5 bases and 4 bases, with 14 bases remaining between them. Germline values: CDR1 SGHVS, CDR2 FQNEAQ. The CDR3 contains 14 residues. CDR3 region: CASSRGRAGETQYF. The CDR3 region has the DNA TGTGCCAGCAGCCGAGGACGGGCGGGAGAGACCCAGTACTTC.

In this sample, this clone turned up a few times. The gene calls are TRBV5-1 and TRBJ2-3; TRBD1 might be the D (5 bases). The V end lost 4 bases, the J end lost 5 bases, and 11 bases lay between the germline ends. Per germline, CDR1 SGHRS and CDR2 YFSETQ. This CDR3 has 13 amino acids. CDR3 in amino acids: CASSPPGQDTQYF. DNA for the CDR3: TGCGCCAGCAGCCCTCCAGGACAAGATACGCAGTATTTT.

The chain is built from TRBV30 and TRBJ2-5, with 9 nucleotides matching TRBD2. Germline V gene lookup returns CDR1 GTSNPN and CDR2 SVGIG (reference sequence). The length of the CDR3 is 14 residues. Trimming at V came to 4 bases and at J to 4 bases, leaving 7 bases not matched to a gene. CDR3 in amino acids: CAWTGLAQRETQYF. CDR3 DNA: TGTGCCTGGACGGGACTAGCCCAAAGAGAGACCCAGTACTTC.

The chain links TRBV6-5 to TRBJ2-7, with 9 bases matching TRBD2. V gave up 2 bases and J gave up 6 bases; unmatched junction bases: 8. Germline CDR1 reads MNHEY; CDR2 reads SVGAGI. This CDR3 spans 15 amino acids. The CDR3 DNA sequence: TGTGCCAGCAGTTACGTAATAGCGGGAGTATTCGAGCAGTACTTC. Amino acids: CASSYVIAGVFEQYF.

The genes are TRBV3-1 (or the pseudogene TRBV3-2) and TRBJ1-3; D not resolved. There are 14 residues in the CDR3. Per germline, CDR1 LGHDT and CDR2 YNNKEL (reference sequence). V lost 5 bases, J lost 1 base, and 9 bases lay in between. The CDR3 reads CASSASGSGNTIYF. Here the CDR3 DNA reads TGTGCCAGCAGCGCTTCGGGTTCTGGAAACACCATATATTTT.

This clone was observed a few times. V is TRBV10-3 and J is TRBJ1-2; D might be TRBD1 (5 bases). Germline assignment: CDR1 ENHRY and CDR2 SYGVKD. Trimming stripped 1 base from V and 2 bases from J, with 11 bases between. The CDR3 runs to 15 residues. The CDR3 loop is CAISELAGTNYGYTF. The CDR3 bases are TGTGCCATCAGTGAGTTGGCAGGGACGAACTATGGCTACACCTTC.

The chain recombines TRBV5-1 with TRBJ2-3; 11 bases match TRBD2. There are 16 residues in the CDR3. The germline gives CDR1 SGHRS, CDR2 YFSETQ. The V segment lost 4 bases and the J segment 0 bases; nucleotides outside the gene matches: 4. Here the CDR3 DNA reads TGCGCCAGCAGCGCAGGGACTAGCGGTAGCACAGATACGCAGTATTTT. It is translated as CASSAGTSGSTDTQYF.

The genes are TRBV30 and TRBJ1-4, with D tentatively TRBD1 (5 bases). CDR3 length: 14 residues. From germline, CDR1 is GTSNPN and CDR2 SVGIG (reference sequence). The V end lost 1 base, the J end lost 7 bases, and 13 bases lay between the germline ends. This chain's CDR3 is CAWSAPGPFEKLFF. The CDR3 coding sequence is TGTGCCTGGAGTGCCCCGGGGCCGTTTGAAAAACTGTTTTTT.

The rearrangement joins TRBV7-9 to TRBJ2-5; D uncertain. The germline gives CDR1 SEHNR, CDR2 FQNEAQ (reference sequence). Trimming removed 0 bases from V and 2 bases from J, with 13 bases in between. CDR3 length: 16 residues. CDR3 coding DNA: TGTGCCAGCAGCTTAGCGGTCATAACTTATCAAGAGACCCAGTACTTC. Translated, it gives CASSLAVITYQETQYF.